These 11 T cell receptor beta chains came from one sample sequenced in a study of T cell clonality in common variable immunodeficiency. Data came from immunoSEQ multiplex PCR; TCRdb stores just in-frame clones and leaves some out. Recorded here are roughly 42,000 clones, none singletons. Sequenced: peripheral blood mononuclear cells. The receptor set was obtained from a person aged 18 to 70 in good health.

This clone was recorded many times. The read falls 3 residues short of the CDR3 end, and the missing part is taken from the germline J gene. V is TRBV12-3 or TRBV12-4 and J is TRBJ2-7; D not resolved. Trimming took off 0 bases at V and 0 bases at J, with 12 bases between the two ends. This CDR3 region has 16 residues. The sequenced part of the CDR3 DNA is TGTGCCAGCAGTTTAGCGGCGGCCCCCAACTCCTACGAG. This translates into CASSLAAAPNSYE. The full CDR3 reads CASSLAAAPNSYEQYF.

The table lists this clone with many counts. The CDR3 end is not reached by the read, which stops 3 residues before it; the germline J gene fills it in. The J gene is TRBJ2-7, the V gene TRBV6-2 or TRBV6-3, with 7 nucleotides matching TRBD1. Germline V gene data show CDR1 as MNHEY and CDR2 as SVGEGT. This CDR3 has 15 amino acids. V shed 2 bases and J 5 bases; nucleotides not matched to a gene: 9. CDR3 bases read: TGTGCCAGCAGTTACAGAAGACAGGGAATGGACGAG. Translated, it gives CASSYRRQGMDE. The entire CDR3 protein is CASSYRRQGMDEQYF.

This clone was counted a few times. The CDR3 end lies 3 residues beyond the end of the read and is filled in from the germline J gene. The gene calls are TRBV29-1 and TRBJ1-4, with D maybe TRBD1 (5 bases). CDR1 and CDR2 (germline): SQVTM, ANQGSEA. V was trimmed by 4 bases and J by 0 bases, leaving 15 bases between them. The CDR3 is made up of 16 amino acids. The DNA read from the CDR3 is TGCAGCGTTGCCCTCGTAGGGGAAGCAACTAATGAAAAA. This sequence encodes CSVALVGEATNEK. The complete CDR3 sequence is CSVALVGEATNEKLFF.

This clone was counted many times. Read coverage stops 3 residues before the CDR3 terminus; the germline J gene supplies the remainder. This sequence joins TRBV5-1 and TRBJ1-4; D possibly corresponds to TRBD1 (6 bases). The CDR3 spans 13 residues. Between the trimmed V and J ends, which lost 9 bases and 2 bases, there was a span of 11 bases. Germline CDR1 is SGHRS and CDR2 is YFSETQ. The sequenced CDR3 bases are TGCGCCACGAACAGGGATACTAATGAAAAA. This codes for CATNRDTNEK. The whole CDR3 sequence reads CATNRDTNEKLFF.

This clone has a count of ten or more. The CDR3 is cut off 3 residues early in the read; its end comes from the germline J gene. Additional DNA sequences in this sample encode the identical CDR3. J is TRBJ2-3 and V is TRBV7-8, with a weak D call TRBD1 (6 bases). CDR1 and CDR2 (germline): SGHVS, FQNEAQ. Trimming took 3 bases from V and 7 from J, leaving 14 bases between them. The CDR3 sequence is 14 residues long. CDR3 loop: CASSFVGQTYTQYF. Partial CDR3 DNA: TGTGCCAGCAGCTTTGTAGGACAGACTTATACG.

This clone has a handful of counts. From the germline J gene comes the end of the CDR3, since the read stops 3 residues before it. The genes are TRBV2 and TRBJ2-4; 8 bases match TRBD1. In germline, CDR1 is SNHLY, CDR2 FYNNEI. The CDR3 runs to 13 residues. CDR3 in amino acids: CASRETGAYGQYF. The CDR3 bases that were read are TGTGCCAGCAGAGAGACAGGGGCTTATGGT. The full variable domain, with the rest looked up from reference TRBV2 and TRBJ2-4, is EPEVTQTPSHQVTQMGQEVILRCVPISNHLYFYWYRQILGQKVEFLVSFYNNEISEKSEIFDDQFSVERPDGSNFTLKIRSTKLEDSAMYFCASRETGAYGQYFGAGTRLSVL.

This clone appeared many times. The CDR3 end is not reached by the read, which stops 3 residues before it; the germline J gene fills it in. The V and J genes are TRBV20-1 and TRBJ1-2; 8 bases map to TRBD1. The CDR3 has 15 residues. Germline loops: CDR1 DFQATT, CDR2 SNEGSKA (reference sequence). V trimming: 6 bases; J trimming: 2 bases; junction bases outside the gene matches: 11. This chain's CDR3 is CSASRWTGLNYGYTF. The CDR3 bases that were read are TGCAGTGCCTCAAGGTGGACAGGGTTAAACTATGGC.

This clone was counted at least ten times. The sequence runs out 3 residues before the end of the CDR3; the remainder is reconstructed from the germline J gene. The chain uses TRBV28 and TRBJ1-1; the D is unclear. Trimming cost V 6 bases and J 0 bases, with 11 bases left between them. Germline V gene sequence: CDR1 MDHEN, CDR2 SYDVKM. This CDR3 contains 14 residues. CDR3 amino acids: CASRSRGMNTEAFF. The CDR3 bases that were read are TGTGCCAGCAGGTCACGGGGAATGAACACTGAA.

This clone was detected ten times or more. The read ends 3 residues early relative to the CDR3; the germline J gene fills the gap. The same CDR3 can be traced to other DNA sequences in this sample. This chain connects TRBV4-2 to TRBJ1-3; 8 nucleotides match TRBD1. The CDR3 spans 21 residues. CDR1 and CDR2 from the germline V gene are LGHNA and YNFKEQ. Trimming at V came to 4 bases and at J to 4 bases, leaving 24 bases not matched to a gene. CDR3 in amino acids: CASSPPGQAHPTSRSGNTIYF. The part of the CDR3 DNA that was read is TGTGCCAGCAGCCCACCGGGACAGGCCCACCCGACCTCTAGGTCCGGAAACACC.

CDR3 DNA (partial): TGTGCCAGCAGCCCGGGACAGGGGGCAACTCACTATGGC. It translates to CASSPGQGATHYG. The full CDR3 sequence reads CASSPGQGATHYGYTF. This chain connects TRBV16 to TRBJ1-2, with 12 positions matching TRBD1. The read ends 3 residues early relative to the CDR3; the germline J gene fills the gap. The CDR3 covers 16 residues. Germline lookup yields CDR1 KGHSY and CDR2 FQNENV. The V and J ends lost 4 bases and 3 bases, in that order; junction bases with no gene match: 6.

The table lists this clone with many counts. The read halts 3 residues ahead of the CDR3 end, with the missing end drawn from the germline J gene. The chain employs TRBV20-1 and TRBJ2-1, with D unresolved. The CDR3 is made up of 12 amino acids. Trimming removed 2 bases from V and 3 bases from J, with 5 bases in between. CDR1 and CDR2 from the germline V gene are DFQATT and SNEGSKA (reference sequence). CDR3 bases read: TGCAGTGCTAGACCCGTCTACAATGAG. This sequence encodes CSARPVYNE. The CDR3 as a whole reads CSARPVYNEQFF.